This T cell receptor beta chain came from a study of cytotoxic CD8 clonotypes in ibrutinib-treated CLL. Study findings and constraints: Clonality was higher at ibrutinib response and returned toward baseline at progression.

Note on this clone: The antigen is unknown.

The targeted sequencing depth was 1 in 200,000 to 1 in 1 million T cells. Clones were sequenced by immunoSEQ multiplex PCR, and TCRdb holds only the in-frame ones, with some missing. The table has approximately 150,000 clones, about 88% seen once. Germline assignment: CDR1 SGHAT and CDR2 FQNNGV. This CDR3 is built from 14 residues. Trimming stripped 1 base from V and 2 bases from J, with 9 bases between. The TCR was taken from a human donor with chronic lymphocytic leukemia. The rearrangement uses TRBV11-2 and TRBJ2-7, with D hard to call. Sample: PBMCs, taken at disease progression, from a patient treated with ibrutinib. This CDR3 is CASSLGRTPYEQYF. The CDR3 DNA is TGTGCCAGCAGCTTAGGACGAACCCCCTACGAGCAGTACTTC.